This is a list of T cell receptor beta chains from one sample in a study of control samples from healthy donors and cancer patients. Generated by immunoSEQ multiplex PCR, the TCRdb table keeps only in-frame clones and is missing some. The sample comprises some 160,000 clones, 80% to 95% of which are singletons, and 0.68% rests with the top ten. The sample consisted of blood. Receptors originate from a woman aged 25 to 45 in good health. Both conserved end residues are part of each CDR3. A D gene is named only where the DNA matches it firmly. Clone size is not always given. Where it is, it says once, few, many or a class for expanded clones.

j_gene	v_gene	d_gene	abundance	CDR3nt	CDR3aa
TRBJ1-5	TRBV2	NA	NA	TGTGCCAGCAGTTCACAGGGAGGCAATCAGCCCCAGCATTTT	CASSSQGGNQPQHF
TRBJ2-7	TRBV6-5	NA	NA	TGTGCCAGCAGCATCCGGGACGGCCCCTACGAGCAGTACTTC	CASSIRDGPYEQYF
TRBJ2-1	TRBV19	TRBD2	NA	TGTGCCAGTAGTAGGGGATCTAGCGGGACGACGTACAATGAGCAGTTCTTC	CASSRGSSGTTYNEQFF
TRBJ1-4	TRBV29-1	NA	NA	TGCAGCGTTGACAAGGGGGTTGGGGGGGAACTGTTTTTT	CSVDKGVGGELFF
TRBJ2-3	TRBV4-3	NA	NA	TGCGCCAGCAGCCAAGACCCCGGACTGATCCCTCGGTATTTT	CASSQDPGLIPRYF
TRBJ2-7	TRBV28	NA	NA	TGTGCCAGCACGTCAAGCTCCAGCTCCTACGAGCAGTACTTC	CASTSSSSSYEQYF
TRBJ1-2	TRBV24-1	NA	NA	TGTGCCACCAGTGATAATCCCCCGTCCTATGGCTACACCTTC	CATSDNPPSYGYTF
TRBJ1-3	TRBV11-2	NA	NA	TGTGCCAGCAGCTTAGCAGGAAACACCATATATTTT	CASSLAGNTIYF
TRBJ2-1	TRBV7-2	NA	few	TGTGCCAGCAGCTCGCAGCGGAGCTCCTACAATGAGCAGTTCTTC	CASSSQRSSYNEQFF
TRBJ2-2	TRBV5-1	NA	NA	TGCGCCAGCAATCTTGGGACGGGAAACACCGGGGAGCTGTTTTTT	CASNLGTGNTGELFF
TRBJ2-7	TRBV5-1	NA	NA	TGCGCCAGCAATTCAATAACAGGGATAAACTCCTACGAGCAGTACTTC	CASNSITGINSYEQYF
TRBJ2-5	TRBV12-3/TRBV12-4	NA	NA	TGTGCCAGCAGTATGACAGGCCGGCAAGACCAGTACTTC	CASSMTGRQDQYF
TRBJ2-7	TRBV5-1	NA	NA	TGCGCCAGCAGCTCGGCGATTATAACCGGGCCGAGCTCCTACGAGCAGTACTTC	CASSSAIITGPSSYEQYF
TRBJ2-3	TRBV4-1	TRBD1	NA	TGCGCCAGCAGCCAAGGACAGGGACCAGATACGCAGTATTTT	CASSQGQGPDTQYF
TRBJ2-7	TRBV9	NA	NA	TGTGCCAGCAGCGGGGGGCTAGCGGCAACCGAGCAGTACTTC	CASSGGLAATEQYF
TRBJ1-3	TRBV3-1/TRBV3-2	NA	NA	TGTGCCAGCACCATCAGGGGTCCCGGAAACACCATATATTTT	CASTIRGPGNTIYF
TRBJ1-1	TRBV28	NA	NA	TGTGCCAGCAGTTTGCTTTCTCCCGGGACAGAAGCTTTCTTT	CASSLLSPGTEAFF
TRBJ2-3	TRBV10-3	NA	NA	TGTGCCATCAGTGATTTAGGCGGAAAAGATACGCAGTATTTT	CAISDLGGKDTQYF
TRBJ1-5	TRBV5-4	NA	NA	TGTGCCAGCAGCCGTGGGCTGGGGTATCAGCCCCAGCATTTT	CASSRGLGYQPQHF
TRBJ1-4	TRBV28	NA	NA	TGTGCCAGCAGTTTATCTGTTCGCAGGACGTCAACTAATGAAAAACTGTTTTTT	CASSLSVRRTSTNEKLFF
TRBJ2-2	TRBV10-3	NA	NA	TGTGCCATCAGTGAAAGGATACCTGTGACCGGGGAGCTGTTTTTT	CAISERIPVTGELFF
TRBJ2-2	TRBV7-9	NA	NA	TGTGCCAGCAGCTCGACTTCGGGGGAGCATAACACCGGGGAGCTGTTTTTT	CASSSTSGEHNTGELFF
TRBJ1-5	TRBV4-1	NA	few	TGCGCCAGCAGCCAAGTTACAGCCAACATGAATCAGCCCCAGCATTTT	CASSQVTANMNQPQHF
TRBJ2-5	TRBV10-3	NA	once	TGTGCCATCAGTGGTGGGGGAGAGACCCAGTACTTC	CAISGGGETQYF
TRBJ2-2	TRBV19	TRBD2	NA	TGTGCCAGTAGACTGGGACTAGCGGGAGTCACCGGGGAGCTGTTTTTT	CASRLGLAGVTGELFF
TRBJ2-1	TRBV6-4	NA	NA	TGTGCCAGCAGTGACTCGACTCCCAATGAGCAGTTCTTC	CASSDSTPNEQFF
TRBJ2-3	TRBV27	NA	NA	TGTGCCAGCAGTTTATCAGAGGTGACAGATACGCAGTATTTT	CASSLSEVTDTQYF
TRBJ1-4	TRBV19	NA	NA	TGTGCCAGTAGTGCAGGGAACCAAAAACTGTTTTTT	CASSAGNQKLFF
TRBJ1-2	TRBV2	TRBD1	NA	TGTGCCAGCAGTGACGCGGGACAGGGGGAGGATGGCTACACCTTC	CASSDAGQGEDGYTF
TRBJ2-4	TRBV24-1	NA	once	TGTGCCACCAGTGATCCCTGGGGAGGGGGGGGCATTCAGTACTTC	CATSDPWGGGGIQYF
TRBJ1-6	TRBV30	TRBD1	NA	TGTGCCTGGAGCGGCAAGACAGGGACAAATTCACCCCTCCACTTT	CAWSGKTGTNSPLHF
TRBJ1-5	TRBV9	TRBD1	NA	TGTGCCAGCAGCGTAGCGGGGACAGCTAATCAGCCCCAGCATTTT	CASSVAGTANQPQHF
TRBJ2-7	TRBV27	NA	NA	TGTGCCAGCAGTGGGGGCGGGGAAACCTACGAGCAGTACTTC	CASSGGGETYEQYF